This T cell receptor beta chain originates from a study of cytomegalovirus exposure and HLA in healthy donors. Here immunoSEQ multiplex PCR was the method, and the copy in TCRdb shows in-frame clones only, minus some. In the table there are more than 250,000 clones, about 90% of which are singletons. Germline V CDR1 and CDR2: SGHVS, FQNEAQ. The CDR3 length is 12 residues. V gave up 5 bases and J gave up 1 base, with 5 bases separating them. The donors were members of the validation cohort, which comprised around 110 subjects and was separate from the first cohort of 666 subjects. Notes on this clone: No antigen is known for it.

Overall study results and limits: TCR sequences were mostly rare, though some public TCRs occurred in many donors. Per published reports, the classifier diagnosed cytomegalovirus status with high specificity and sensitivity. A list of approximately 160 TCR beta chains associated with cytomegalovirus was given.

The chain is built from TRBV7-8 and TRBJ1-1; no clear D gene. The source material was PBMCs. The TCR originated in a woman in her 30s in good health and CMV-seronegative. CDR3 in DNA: TGTGCCAGCAGCCGCTCGAACACTGAAGCTTTCTTT. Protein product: CASSRSNTEAFF.